A selection of T cell receptor beta chains follows, all from one sample in a study of PD-1 blockade in classical Hodgkin lymphoma. The method was immunoSEQ multiplex PCR; TCRdb's version includes in-frame clones alone and lacks a portion of them. The top ten hold roughly an eighth of the sample, which has about 100,000 clones, around 80% seen once. The sample in question was peripheral blood mononuclear cells (PBMCs), obtained at baseline. Every receptor here comes from a human donor with classical Hodgkin lymphoma. Both conserved end residues are part of each CDR3. The D gene is left open where the match is weak. Some rows mark clone size as missing; the rest say once, few, many or name a class of expanded clone.

V	D	size	J	CDR3	DNA
TRBV6-5	NA	once	TRBJ2-7	CASTLTYGGEQYF	TGTGCCAGCACTCTTACTTACGGTGGCGAGCAGTACTTC
TRBV5-1	NA	NA	TRBJ2-2	CASSFRTARDGELFF	TGCGCCAGCAGCTTCCGGACAGCCAGAGACGGGGAGCTGTTTTTT
TRBV7-2	NA	few	TRBJ1-2	CASSLWGTNYGYTF	TGTGCCAGCAGCTTATGGGGTACCAACTATGGCTACACCTTC
TRBV5-4	TRBD2	once	TRBJ2-1	CASRRPGLGGGEQFF	TGTGCCAGCAGACGCCCGGGACTAGGAGGGGGTGAGCAGTTCTTC
TRBV30	NA	NA	TRBJ1-3	CAVSTGPGNTIYF	TGTGCCGTGAGTACGGGGCCTGGAAACACCATATATTTT
TRBV19	NA	NA	TRBJ2-2	CASNQDSLNTGELFF	TGTGCCAGTAACCAGGACAGCCTGAACACCGGGGAGCTGTTTTTT
TRBV7-9	TRBD2	NA	TRBJ2-1	CASSFPPASGSNEQFF	TGTGCCAGCAGCTTCCCGCCGGCTAGCGGGAGCAATGAGCAGTTCTTC
TRBV4-1	NA	once	TRBJ2-7	CASSQDFPLGRLHEQYF	TGCGCCAGCAGCCAAGATTTCCCGCTAGGGAGGTTGCACGAGCAGTACTTC
TRBV4-2	NA	NA	TRBJ1-2	CASSQEARSHYGYTF	TGTGCCAGCAGCCAAGAGGCACGCAGTCACTATGGCTACACCTTC
TRBV28	NA	NA	TRBJ2-1	CASSLSSSPDQFF	TGTGCCAGCAGTTTATCGTCCAGCCCGGACCAGTTCTTC
TRBV10-3	NA	NA	TRBJ2-7	CAIKQAHEQYF	TGTGCCATCAAACAAGCTCACGAGCAGTACTTC
TRBV5-1	NA	once	TRBJ2-7	CASSPGYEQYF	TGCGCCAGCAGCCCCGGCTACGAGCAGTACTTC
TRBV6-6	TRBD2	NA	TRBJ2-5	CASRPPGLAGQETQYF	TGTGCCAGCAGGCCCCCGGGACTAGCGGGGCAAGAGACCCAGTACTTC
TRBV5-1	NA	NA	TRBJ2-1	CASSEGRSYNEQFF	TGCGCCAGCAGCGAGGGGCGCTCCTACAATGAGCAGTTCTTC
TRBV5-1	NA	NA	TRBJ1-5	CASSLFGDQPQHF	TGCGCCAGCAGCTTGTTCGGAGATCAGCCCCAGCATTTT
TRBV19	NA	NA	TRBJ2-6	CASSGSRRSGANVLTF	TGTGCCAGTAGTGGGAGCAGGAGATCCGGGGCCAACGTCCTGACTTTC
TRBV9	NA	NA	TRBJ1-2	CASSVAQNYGYTF	TGTGCCAGCAGCGTAGCACAGAACTATGGCTACACCTTC
TRBV11-2	TRBD2	NA	TRBJ2-3	CASSPGGLAVNTDTQYF	TGTGCCAGCAGCCCCGGGGGACTAGCGGTAAACACAGATACGCAGTATTTT
TRBV7-2	NA	NA	TRBJ2-7	CASSLNPSLGYEQYF	TGTGCCAGCAGCTTAAACCCTAGCCTTGGGTACGAGCAGTACTTC
TRBV6-5	NA	NA	TRBJ2-2	CASTPLLSGELFF	TGTGCCAGCACCCCGTTATTGTCCGGGGAGCTGTTTTTT
TRBV6-5	NA	NA	TRBJ2-7	CASSFGHEQYF	TGTGCCAGCAGTTTCGGCCACGAGCAGTACTTC
TRBV7-2	NA	NA	TRBJ1-1	CASSLRWVSTEAFF	TGTGCCAGCAGCTTACGATGGGTTTCCACTGAAGCTTTCTTT
TRBV30	NA	once	TRBJ2-2	CAWSNRSAGELFF	TGTGCCTGGAGTAACCGGTCGGCCGGGGAGCTGTTTTTT
TRBV4-2	TRBD1	NA	TRBJ2-7	CASSETGQGAYEQYF	TGTGCCAGCAGTGAAACGGGACAGGGAGCCTACGAGCAGTACTTC
TRBV6-1	NA	NA	TRBJ2-5	CASSEWEETQYF	TGTGCCAGCAGTGAATGGGAGGAGACCCAGTACTTC
TRBV9	NA	NA	TRBJ2-2	CASSVAHADWGGELFF	TGTGCCAGCAGCGTAGCCCACGCGGACTGGGGCGGGGAGCTGTTTTTT
TRBV6-1	NA	NA	TRBJ1-1	CASTAQANTEAFF	TGTGCCAGCACCGCTCAGGCTAACACTGAAGCTTTCTTT
TRBV6-6	TRBD1	NA	TRBJ1-1	CASRTGTGKNTEAFF	TGTGCCAGCAGGACCGGGACAGGGAAAAACACTGAAGCTTTCTTT
TRBV6-5	NA	NA	TRBJ2-5	CASSYSRQPGETQYF	TGTGCCAGCAGTTACTCGAGACAGCCCGGGGAGACCCAGTACTTC
TRBV6-1	TRBD2	NA	TRBJ2-7	CASSEGSAGGYEQYF	TGTGCCAGCAGTGAGGGGTCGGCGGGAGGATACGAGCAGTACTTC
TRBV5-4	NA	NA	TRBJ2-3	CASSLGRETDTQYF	TGTGCCAGCAGCTTGGGGCGGGAAACAGATACGCAGTATTTT
TRBV18	TRBD1	NA	TRBJ2-7	CASSLDRGPYEQYF	TGTGCCAGCTCACTTGACAGGGGCCCCTACGAGCAGTACTTC
TRBV10-2	TRBD2	NA	TRBJ2-7	CASSDSGGLAGGLYEQYF	TGCGCCAGCAGTGACTCAGGTGGGCTAGCGGGAGGGCTCTACGAGCAGTACTTC
TRBV5-6	TRBD1	NA	TRBJ2-7	CASSWGQAAREQYF	TGTGCCAGCAGCTGGGGACAGGCGGCTAGGGAGCAGTACTTC
TRBV28	NA	NA	TRBJ2-3	CASSRGRGSGDTQYF	TGTGCCAGCAGTCGAGGCCGAGGGTCTGGAGATACGCAGTATTTT
TRBV5-4	NA	NA	TRBJ2-3	CASSFIGDTQYF	TGTGCCAGCAGCTTCATAGGAGATACGCAGTATTTT
TRBV5-6	TRBD1	NA	TRBJ1-1	CASSPIGQEEAFF	TGTGCCAGCAGCCCGATTGGACAGGAAGAAGCTTTCTTT
TRBV5-5	NA	NA	TRBJ2-7	CASSLNIARGYEQYF	TGTGCCAGCAGCTTGAATATAGCAAGGGGCTACGAGCAGTACTTC
TRBV9	NA	NA	TRBJ2-3	CASSVGLAPDTQYF	TGTGCCAGCAGCGTAGGGCTAGCCCCAGATACGCAGTATTTT
TRBV7-9	TRBD2	NA	TRBJ2-7	CASSLGGAGGHEQYF	TGTGCCAGCAGCTTAGGAGGCGCGGGAGGGCACGAGCAGTACTTC
TRBV4-3	NA	NA	TRBJ2-7	CASSQGFSTVNEQYF	TGCGCCAGCAGCCAAGGGTTCTCCACCGTCAACGAGCAGTACTTC
TRBV6-5	TRBD2	NA	TRBJ2-7	CASSTSGPYEQYF	TGTGCCAGCAGTACTAGCGGACCCTACGAGCAGTACTTC
TRBV30	NA	once	TRBJ1-2	CACPTGSNYGYTF	TGTGCCTGTCCTACAGGGTCTAACTATGGCTACACCTTC
TRBV6-1	NA	NA	TRBJ1-2	CASSEVGELDGYTF	TGTGCCAGCAGTGAAGTCGGTGAGCTCGATGGCTACACCTTC
TRBV19	NA	NA	TRBJ1-2	CASSNSGGERLGYGYTF	TGTGCCAGTAGTAATTCGGGGGGCGAAAGACTCGGCTATGGCTACACCTTC
TRBV5-1	TRBD1	NA	TRBJ1-1	CASRTGTGNTEAFF	TGCGCCAGCAGGACCGGGACAGGGAACACTGAAGCTTTCTTT
TRBV7-9	NA	once	TRBJ2-1	CASSLRLGYRNEQFF	TGTGCCAGCAGCTTAAGACTGGGCTATAGAAATGAGCAGTTCTTC
TRBV9	TRBD2	NA	TRBJ2-3	CASSVAPGLAEITDTQYF	TGTGCCAGCAGCGTAGCCCCGGGACTAGCGGAGATCACAGATACGCAGTATTTT
TRBV5-1	TRBD1	NA	TRBJ1-4	CASSFTGGGGNEKLFF	TGCGCCAGCAGCTTCACAGGGGGCGGTGGTAATGAAAAACTGTTTTTT
TRBV7-8	TRBD2	NA	TRBJ2-5	CASSLYSGRPGQLFYF	TGTGCCAGCAGCTTATATAGCGGGAGGCCCGGTCAGCTTTTTTACTTC
TRBV10-3	TRBD2	once	TRBJ2-1	CAIRDTAGGPFAEQFF	TGTGCCATCAGGGATACAGCGGGAGGGCCCTTTGCTGAGCAGTTCTTC
TRBV10-3	TRBD2	NA	TRBJ2-7	CAISEPGLAGGSYEQYF	TGTGCCATCAGTGAGCCGGGACTAGCGGGAGGATCCTACGAGCAGTACTTC